Listed below are T cell receptor beta chains from one sample, sequenced in a study of OX40 agonist ivuxolimab in advanced cancers. Generated by immunoSEQ multiplex PCR, the TCRdb table keeps only in-frame clones and is missing some. The sample lists approximately 76,000 clones; 75% to 90% were seen once. The sample in question was CD4+ or CD8+ T cells sorted from blood, obtained in a trial of the OX40 agonist ivuxolimab. All receptors derive from an adult with an advanced solid tumor such as melanoma, head and neck, liver or kidney cancer. CDR3s include the opening cysteine and the closing phenylalanine or tryptophan. A D gene is named only where the DNA matches it firmly. Size values are once, few and many counts, or a class for expanded clones, and some rows have none.

CDR3 protein,CDR3 DNA,V gene,D gene,clone size,J gene
CASSSMAGTSGSNEQFF,TGTGCCAGCAGCTCGATGGCCGGGACTAGCGGTTCCAATGAGCAGTTCTTC,TRBV7-6,TRBD2,NA,TRBJ2-1
CSGLTEPTQYF,TGCAGCGGACTAACGGAACCTACGCAGTATTTT,TRBV29-1,NA,NA,TRBJ2-3
CASKTNSAKNIQYF,TGTGCCAGCAAAACAAACTCAGCCAAAAACATTCAGTACTTC,TRBV2,NA,NA,TRBJ2-4
CASSQDPGQLNEKLFF,TGCGCCAGCAGCCAAGATCCGGGACAGCTTAATGAAAAACTGTTTTTT,TRBV4-1,TRBD1,NA,TRBJ1-4
CSALTGYTEAFF,TGCAGCGCGTTGACAGGCTACACTGAAGCTTTCTTT,TRBV29-1,NA,NA,TRBJ1-1
CASSYSRAGGNTIYF,TGTGCCAGCAGTTACTCGAGGGCGGGTGGAAACACCATATATTTT,TRBV6-5,NA,NA,TRBJ1-3
CASSQAGTYEQYF,TGCGCCAGCAGCCAAGCCGGGACCTACGAGCAGTACTTC,TRBV4-3,NA,NA,TRBJ2-7
CASSSNPSYEQYF,TGCGCCAGCAGCTCCAATCCAAGCTACGAGCAGTACTTC,TRBV5-1,NA,few,TRBJ2-7
CASSPPDGPSGNTIYF,TGTGCCAGCTCACCACCGGACGGCCCCTCTGGAAACACCATATATTTT,TRBV18,NA,few,TRBJ1-3
CASSLGGHRDTEAFF,TGTGCCAGCAGCTTGGGAGGGCACCGGGACACTGAAGCTTTCTTT,TRBV5-4,NA,once,TRBJ1-1
CASSQSNRLNTEAFF,TGTGCCAGCAGCCAATCCAACAGGCTCAACACTGAAGCTTTCTTT,TRBV16,NA,NA,TRBJ1-1
CASSAGETYEQYF,TGTGCCAGCAGCGCAGGGGAAACCTACGAGCAGTACTTC,TRBV7-6,NA,NA,TRBJ2-7
CASRDRGHGVDGYTF,TGTGCCAGTCGGGACAGGGGCCATGGTGTCGATGGCTACACCTTC,TRBV19,TRBD1,NA,TRBJ1-2
CASSPWTGQGRTAAGYTF,TGCGCCAGCAGCCCCTGGACGGGACAGGGCCGGACCGCTGCAGGCTACACCTTC,TRBV5-1,TRBD1,NA,TRBJ1-2
CASKAGEFGGYTF,TGTGCCAGCAAGGCCGGGGAATTCGGTGGCTACACCTTC,TRBV6-5,NA,NA,TRBJ1-2
CASSYKQGRGEQFF,TGTGCCAGCAGTTACAAACAGGGTAGAGGCGAGCAGTTCTTC,TRBV6-6,NA,NA,TRBJ2-1
CASGLGQGGGFAFF,TGTGCTAGTGGTTTGGGACAGGGAGGAGGATTCGCTTTCTTT,TRBV12-5,TRBD1,NA,TRBJ1-1
CASAVVGGYGYTF,TGTGCCAGTGCCGTGGTCGGCGGCTATGGCTACACCTTC,TRBV2,NA,NA,TRBJ1-2
CASSEGSVGAFF,TGTGCCAGCAGTGAGGGATCCGTTGGGGCTTTCTTT,TRBV25-1,NA,NA,TRBJ1-1
CASRPPGTRNQPQHF,TGTGCCAGCCGACCCCCGGGAACGCGCAATCAGCCCCAGCATTTT,TRBV28,NA,NA,TRBJ1-5
CASSEGRTGLNQPQHF,TGTGCCAGCAGTGAAGGGAGGACAGGACTCAATCAGCCTCAGCATTTT,TRBV2,TRBD1,NA,TRBJ1-5
CASSYAGASKETQYF,TGTGCCAGCAGTTACGCGGGGGCGTCGAAAGAGACCCAGTACTTC,TRBV6-5,NA,NA,TRBJ2-5
CASSSEWGEAFF,TGCGCCAGCAGCTCGGAGTGGGGTGAAGCTTTCTTT,TRBV5-1,NA,NA,TRBJ1-1
CASSQDAGGNQPQHF,TGCGCCAGCAGCCAGGATGCAGGGGGGAATCAGCCCCAGCATTTT,TRBV4-1,TRBD1,once,TRBJ1-5
CASSARQGANYGYTF,TGTGCCAGCAGCGCTAGACAGGGGGCTAACTATGGCTACACCTTC,TRBV7-9,TRBD1,many,TRBJ1-2
CASSPDDYGYTF,TGTGCCAGCAGTCCAGACGACTATGGCTACACCTTC,TRBV7-2,NA,NA,TRBJ1-2
CASSGTGLAGQSYNEQFF,TGTGCCAGCAGCGGAACGGGACTAGCGGGCCAATCCTACAATGAGCAGTTCTTC,TRBV7-8,TRBD2,once,TRBJ2-1